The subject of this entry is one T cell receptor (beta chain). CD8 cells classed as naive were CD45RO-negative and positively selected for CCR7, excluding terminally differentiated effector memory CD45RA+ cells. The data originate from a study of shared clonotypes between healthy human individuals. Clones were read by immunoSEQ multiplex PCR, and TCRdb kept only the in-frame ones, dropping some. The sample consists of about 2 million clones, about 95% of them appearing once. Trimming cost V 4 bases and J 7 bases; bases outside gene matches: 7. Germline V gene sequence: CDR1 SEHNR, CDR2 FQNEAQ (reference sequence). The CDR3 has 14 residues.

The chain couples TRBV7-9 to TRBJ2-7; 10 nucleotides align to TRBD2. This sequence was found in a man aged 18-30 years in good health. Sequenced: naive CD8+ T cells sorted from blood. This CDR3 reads CASSSVAGGREQYF. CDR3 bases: TGTGCCAGCAGCTCCGTAGCGGGAGGTAGGGAGCAGTACTTC. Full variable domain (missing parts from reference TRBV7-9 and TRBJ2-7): DTGVSQNPRHKITKRGQNVTFRCDPISEHNRLYWYRQTLGQGPEFLTYFQNEAQLEKSRLLSDRFSAERPKGSFSTLEIQRTEQGDSAMYLCASSSVAGGREQYFGPGTRLTVT.